This TCR beta chain emerged from a study of cytomegalovirus exposure and HLA in healthy donors (dated by TCRdb to 2016 to 2017). Study-level background: An earlier analysis of several hundred of the donors reported under 300 Gb of sequence data and 117 million unique TCR beta sequences obtained from about 200 million T cells. An early release covering roughly 600 HLA-typed donors comprised approximately 290 gigabases of sequencing data and tens of millions of unique TCR sequences. Among the approximately 420 genotyped donors, 75% to 90% belonged to the genetic ancestry cluster associated with self-reported Caucasian donors. The study was designed to test whether signatures of past pathogen exposure could be identified by cataloging public T cell receptors. The study profiled the T cell repertoires of under 700 subjects by immunosequencing and related them to cytomegalovirus serostatus. In addition to the first cohort of around 670 subjects, a separate validation cohort of 100 to 150 different subjects was used. High-throughput TCR immunosequencing, statistical association of individual TCRs with disease status, and machine learning were combined to predict cytomegalovirus infection status. A later analysis re-analyzed previously published TCR beta repertoires from 650 to 800 donors and added high-resolution HLA genotyping to study TCR occurrence patterns. Rather than using new phenotypic data, the later analysis identified candidate immune exposures from TCR beta sequences and from how often those sequences occurred across donors. An earlier analysis of around 640 of the donors used high-throughput TCR beta sequencing to judge whether each TCR beta V gene segment behaved as functional or pseudogenic. Donor age, sex, ethnicity and CMV serostatus were compiled alongside the repertoire data. A later genetic analysis used genome-wide SNP genotypes for about 55% of the 666 donors, treating that subset as a discovery cohort. All discovery cohort repertoires had been generated using a single sequencing platform. HLA typing covered class I and class II loci at four-digit resolution. Typing coverage differed by locus: A, B, C, DRB1 and DQB1 were typed in about 629-640 donors, DQA1 in around 500, DPA1 in 600 to 610, and DPB1 in around 440. Roughly 5 DR-DQ haplotypes were handled as single units for association and clustering, since linkage in the cohort was strong. Across about 370 genotyped donors of the cohort, an average of roughly 200,000 unique TCR beta nucleotide sequences per donor were sequenced, and approximately 17% of those sequences were non-productive. What the study reported, not specific to this receptor: A later analysis found that most CMV-associated TCR beta chains appeared HLA-restricted, with HLA associations seemingly driven largely by CMV exposure. CMV serostatus was the only immune exposure information available for the cohort. A later genetic analysis associated a missense DCLRE1C variant with V-gene and J-gene trimming of TCR beta chains, and an independent cohort replicated the association. A cluster of highly shared sequence variants was judged likely to represent a technical artifact of the sequencing pipeline. The authors suggested that the approach could potentially be extended to other disease states and immunological phenotypes. A later genetic analysis reported fewer N-insertions in productive TCRs among donors in an Asian-associated ancestry cluster than the approximately 700-donor mean. Compared with equally common non-associated chains, HLA-associated TCR beta chains in a later analysis were more clonally expanded and had lower generation probabilities. Cytomegalovirus status was reported to be diagnosed by the classifier with high specificity and sensitivity in both the original and validation cohorts. Strong co-occurrence of HLA alleles, especially DR and DQ, made assigning TCR associations to individual alleles difficult. An earlier analysis of several hundred of the donors showed that most TCR beta V segments appeared in productive rearrangements either about 90% or about 30% of the time, which broadly matched IMGT annotations. A further reported finding was that TCR beta sequences accurately predicted the HLA-A and HLA-B alleles for most subjects in the first cohort. According to a later analysis, TCR association rates differed among HLA loci, with DRB1 alleles showing the most associated TCRs and HLA-C alleles showing the fewest. Sequencing depth was assumed to be roughly uniform across donors in the presence/absence analyses, though that assumption may not hold. Linkage disequilibrium might explain the correlated functional status among segregating V segments, but an unknown experimental factor could not be ruled out. According to a later analysis, parvovirus B19, influenza, CMV and Epstein-Barr virus appeared linked to several top co-occurrence clusters. Because the 87-base-pair reads could not distinguish some IMGT-functional V segments, including TRBV6-2 and TRBV6-3, those segments were excluded. The study listed approximately 150 TCR beta chains as associated with cytomegalovirus. This cohort had only TCR beta chains sequenced, and the lack of alpha or paired-chain data limited which features could be detected. Across donors, most TCR sequences were observed very rarely, whereas some public TCRs were present in many individuals. A few of the identified cytomegalovirus-associated TCR beta chains were confirmed in vitro to be specific for cytomegalovirus antigens. The earlier analysis of approximately 590 of the donors excluded seventeen rarely observed V segments, including chromosome 9 orphons, because counts were too low. At a false discovery rate of 0.05, a later analysis linked 16,951 TCR beta sequences to specific HLA alleles. Because some donors lacked HLA typing at each locus, the association tests relied only on the typed subset.

From cysteine to phenylalanine, the CDR3 is 13 amino acids long. The only DNA kept is the CDR3, 39 bases in frame from the first base. The V end gives up 6 bases and the J end 4 bases, leaving 2 bases in the junction not matched to a gene. The germline V gene (reference sequence) provides CDR1 SGHNT and CDR2 YYREEE. The cohort consisted of approximately 670 healthy bone marrow donors. All cohort members were sampled while nominally healthy, although unrecorded immune exposures were likely present. The donor was CMV seropositive and was included in the group of around 300 seropositive cohort members. A peripheral blood sample was collected from each donor, and TCR beta sequencing was performed on peripheral blood mononuclear cells. Genomic DNA was extracted from the blood cell samples with the Qiagen DNeasy Blood Extraction Kit. Only a few counts were recorded for this clone. Its antigen is still unknown. Base qualities were left out, and no much larger clone turns up one base away.

The library relied on the immunoSEQ multiplex PCR assay. A mixture of 60 forward primers for TCR Vbeta segments and 13 reverse primers for TCR Jbeta segments was used in the multiplex PCR. Amplification of the CDR3 region of rearranged TCR beta genes was performed with a multiplex PCR assay on genomic DNA. The Illumina HiSeq System was used to sequence the amplified TCR beta libraries as 87-base-pair reads. Per the authors' processing: A later analysis counted about 82 million unique TCR beta chains across the 550 to 800 repertoires, and roughly 10 million of these chains were shared by at least two donors. To remove PCR and sequencing errors, raw reads were error-corrected and collapsed into unique sequences using a nearest-neighbor algorithm that merged closely related sequences. To assign V, D and J gene segments, CDR3 sequences were aligned to IMGT reference sequences. Each retained sequence needed at least a six-nucleotide match to both a V gene segment and a J gene segment. Rearrangements were classified as productive when the CDR3 lacked stop codons and remained in frame with V and J, and all other rearrangements were classified as non-productive. CDR3 was defined by IMGT convention, running from the second conserved V-encoded cysteine to the conserved J-encoded phenylalanine. Sequences without an unambiguous match to a single V gene segment were excluded from the earlier analysis of several hundred of the donors. In an earlier analysis of approximately 590 of the donors, a V segment was called functional when productive rearrangements were above 56.7%, and segregating when the standard deviation between donors exceeded 5%. A statistical classification framework was built for diagnosing cytomegalovirus status from the catalog of TCR beta chain sequences. V and J gene assignment, in a later analysis, came from comparing TCR nucleotide sequences with IMGT/GENE-DB human TR gene sequences. In a later analysis, CDR3 sequences and most-parsimonious VDJ recombination scenarios were assigned using the TCRdist pipeline. In a later analysis, each TCR beta chain was defined by its CDR3 amino acid sequence together with its V-gene family, and reads lacking a unique V-gene family were excluded. A later analysis removed roughly 590 highly shared, low-generation-probability nucleotide sequences to deal with suspected cross-contamination and a sequencing artifact. In a later analysis, a clonal expansion index was calculated for each public chain from normalized within-repertoire ranks of inferred template counts. Generation probabilities in a later analysis came from a VDJ recombination model fitted to out-of-frame rearrangements, and those results were checked against IGoR. In a later analysis, hypergeometric tests were used to score TCR-TCR, TCR-HLA and TCR-CMV co-occurrence, with a repertoire-size bias correction applied to TCR pairs. False discovery rates were estimated in a later analysis by permuting HLA or CMV assignments 20 times. A later analysis grouped co-occurring TCRs with DBSCAN, adding TCRdist sequence similarity when clustering within HLA-allele-positive subsets. For co-occurrence clustering, repertoires with fewer than 30,000 or more than 120,000 public chains were excluded, along with four to six repertoires with anomalous nucleotide sharing. The immuneACCESS repertoire file appears here via TCRdb, limited to in-frame rearrangements. These files lack a portion of the clones; in checked studies, under half of the deficit traces to unresolved V genes, and the cause of the others is not known. The D gene and trimming were derived from the DNA, and the V and J assignments and clone size from that table. This sample holds over 150,000 clones; roughly 78% were observed only once. Jointly, the top ten make up over 10% of the sample.

This chain is built from TRBV5-4 and TRBJ2-1; 9 of the junction bases match TRBD1. The sequencing input was PBMCs. This TCR derives from a woman aged 45-65 years in good health and CMV-seropositive. The CDR3: CASTGQGYNEQFF. In nucleotide form, the sequence is TGTGCCAGCACGGGACAGGGTTACAATGAGCAGTTCTTC.